This T cell receptor beta chain came from a study of blood T cell repertoires in COVID-19. Study summary: The United States, Italy and Spain were the sources of the acute and convalescent COVID-19 samples. Sources were T cells, B-cell-depleted T cells, or PBMCs; the material itself was cDNA or gDNA.

This clone was seen a handful of times. Produced via immunoSEQ multiplex PCR; TCRdb's table is partial and in-frame only. Among 150,000 to 200,000 clones listed, roughly 85% were seen once. V was pared by 2 bases and J by 9 bases, with 14 bases between. Germline CDR1 reads MNHNS; CDR2 reads SASEGT. This CDR3 contains 14 residues. This sequence originates from a man aged 55 to 70 with active or convalescent COVID-19. Sequenced sample: peripheral blood. The chain employs TRBV6-1 and TRBJ2-1, with no clear D. As DNA, the CDR3 is TGTGCCAGCAGTGAAAACGGGTTACTCGTTGAGCAGTTCTTC. Amino acid sequence: CASSENGLLVEQFF.